These 9 T cell receptor beta chains share one sample of origin, sequenced in a study of human T cells and chemical hapten exposure. The time point: patch test 1, 2 weeks after DPC sensitization. Treatment in this sample: therapeutic diphenylcyclopropenone sensitization with weekly scalp DPC. One entry per CDR3 protein results from TCRdb running MiXCR on the RACE reads. The sample holds 180,000 or so distinct CDR3 sequences, roughly 15% seen once. Material: whole blood, obtained in connection with sensitization to the hapten diphenylcyclopropenone (DPC). The receptors stem from a woman aged 30 to 39 with alopecia areata. Some clones in this sample may be carry-over from other donors' samples.

The rearrangement uses TRBV7-9 and TRBJ2-7; D possibly corresponds to TRBD1 (5 bases). The CDR3 totals 13 residues. V was trimmed by 1 base and J by 5 bases, leaving 9 bases between them. CDR1 is SEHNR, CDR2 FQNEAQ, per germline (reference sequence). The CDR3 reads CASSLGTFDEQYF. For the CDR3, the DNA is TGTGCCAGCAGCTTAGGGACATTCGACGAGCAGTACTTC.

The rearrangement joins TRBV2 to TRBJ1-1, with D possibly matching TRBD1 (6 bases). V dropped 4 bases and J dropped 3 bases, with 9 bases sitting between them. The CDR3 consists of 13 residues. CDR1 is SNHLY and CDR2 is FYNNEI in the germline V gene. In DNA form, the CDR3 reads TGTGCCAGCAGTGTAGGGGGTTACACTGAAGCTTTCTTT. It encodes CASSVGGYTEAFF.

The rearrangement links TRBV5-1 to TRBJ2-1; 7 positions match TRBD1. The V segment lost 4 bases and the J segment 9 bases; nucleotides outside the gene matches: 4. The CDR3 covers 12 residues. Per the germline V gene, CDR1 is SGHRS and CDR2 is YFSETQ. This chain's CDR3 is CASSLTGAEQFF. CDR3 nucleotide sequence: TGCGCCAGCAGCCTAACAGGGGCTGAGCAGTTCTTC. The variable domain in full, completed from reference TRBV5-1 and TRBJ2-1, reads KAGVTQTPRYLIKTRGQQVTLSCSPISGHRSVSWYQQTPGQGLQFLFEYFSETQRNKGNFPGRFSGRQFSNSRSEMNVSTLELGDSALYLCASSLTGAEQFFGPGTRLTVL.

This rearrangement joins TRBV7-2 to TRBJ1-1, with TRBD1 matching 8 bases. The CDR3 is made up of 15 amino acids. V shed 0 bases and J 5 bases; nucleotides not matched to a gene: 5. CDR1 and CDR2 from the germline V gene are SGHTA and FQGNSA. DNA of the CDR3: TGTGCCAGCAGCTTAGCCTGGACAGGGAATACTGAAGCTTTCTTT. Its protein product is CASSLAWTGNTEAFF.

This clonotype showed up many times. This sequence joins TRBV28 and TRBJ2-7; a weak D match, TRBD1 (6 bases). Germline CDR1 MDHEN, CDR2 SYDVKM. V lost 6 bases and J 3 bases, leaving 18 bases between the germline ends. This CDR3 contains 15 residues. The CDR3 DNA reads TGTGCCAGCAGCCCCCCGGACAGTCGCCTCTACGAGCAGTACTTC. It yields the protein CASSPPDSRLYEQYF.

The chain employs TRBV29-1 and TRBJ2-7; tentatively, D is TRBD2 (6 bases). From germline, CDR1 is SQVTM and CDR2 ANQGSEA. Trimming took 7 bases from V and 6 from J, leaving 22 bases between them. The CDR3 consists of 14 residues. The CDR3 DNA reads as TGCAGCGCCCTCGCGCCCGGGGACGGGGGCGAGCAGTACTTC. Translation: CSALAPGDGGEQYF.

This clonotype was detected many times. The chain has TRBV20-1 and TRBJ2-5; D is uncertain. Trimming cost V 3 bases and J 5 bases, with 10 bases left between them. This CDR3 is built from 12 residues. CDR1 is DFQATT, CDR2 SNEGSKA, per germline (reference sequence). CDR3 coding DNA: TGCAGTGCTAGTGACGTTGTTGAGACCCAGTACTTC. Translation gives CSASDVVETQYF.

This clonotype has a count of ten or more. This chain connects TRBV20-1 to TRBJ2-6; D unclear. The V gene's germline CDR1 is DFQATT and CDR2 SNEGSKA (reference sequence). The length of the CDR3 is 15 residues. Trimming took off 0 bases at V and 1 base at J, with 7 bases between the two ends. The CDR3 spells CSARDDESGANVLTF. The CDR3, as DNA: TGCAGTGCTAGAGATGACGAGTCTGGGGCCAACGTCCTGACTTTC.

The chain couples TRBV5-4 to TRBJ2-1, with D maybe TRBD1 (6 bases). The germline V and J ends were trimmed by 4 bases and 2 bases, with 16 bases remaining between them. Germline lookup yields CDR1 SGHNT and CDR2 YYREEE (reference sequence). The CDR3 sequence is 16 residues long. The CDR3 region has the DNA TGTGCCAGCAGCCTCGGACAGATAAGAGCCTACAATGAGCAGTTCTTC. Its protein product is CASSLGQIRAYNEQFF.